The entry below gives a single T cell receptor beta chain sequence along with its context. The antigen this receptor binds is unknown. No clone much larger than this one lies a single base away; base qualities are absent. Another Seattle source contributed samples from volunteer blood donors who had recovered from COVID-19. Whole blood was collected in K2EDTA tubes by collaborating institutions according to the institutions' own protocols. For TCRbeta analysis, collaborators shipped samples in one of three forms: frozen whole blood, isolated PBMCs, or DNA extracted from either of those sample types. TCRbeta CDR3 regions were amplified from genomic DNA using the immunoSEQ Assay, a bias-controlled multiplex PCR. The study's processing was this. The number of nucleated cells in each sample was estimated from the amplification of reference gene primers within the assay. To quantify the absolute abundance of each unique TCRbeta CDR3 rearrangement, sequence reads were collapsed and filtered. Productive Simpson clonality was computed per sample as the square root of Simpson's diversity index over productive rearrangements. The source is immuneACCESS, and TCRdb retained only in-frame sequences with V and J called. Part of the clones is not carried over; for the studies checked, unresolved V genes explain less than half of this, and the remainder is unexplained. Clone size and the V and J calls come from that table; the DNA yielded D and trimming. This sample has approximately 170,000 clones in its table, and approximately 84% of those were observed once. Roughly 7.5% of the sample is held by the ten biggest clonotypes.

This sample stems from a study of blood T cell repertoires in COVID-19 (dated by TCRdb to 2020 to 2021). With respect to the entire study: Samples from collaborators originated in the United States, Italy and Spain and spanned both the acute and convalescent phases of COVID-19. The material from the prospective study consisted of cDNA or gDNA derived from T cells, B-cell-depleted T cells, or PBMCs. Deeply sampled blood TCRbeta repertoires from subjects exposed to, actively infected with, or recovered from COVID-19 were included in the dataset. The repertoires were released in a freely available public database intended as a resource for research on the immune response to SARS-CoV-2. Samples were obtained from the ongoing ImmuneRACE study (first 160 participants) and from 1,000 to 1,500 subjects provided by 6 global collaborators. The sample metadata nearly always contained a de-identified subject ID, COVID-19 status, age in years and sex. Where available, HLA class I and class II types were taken from metadata supplied by the sample provider and were not determined by assay-based typing.

The CDR3 has 15 amino acids, counting the end cysteine and phenylalanine. The entry retains the CDR3 DNA only, 45 bases that are in frame from base 1. The junction shows trimming of 1 base on V and 0 bases on J, plus 7 bases between the germline ends. Per the germline V gene, SGHNT is the CDR1 and YENEEA is the CDR2. Findings and caveats that apply to the study as a whole: The amount of clinical and demographic metadata varied by source and participant and was provided uncurated.

Sequencing was done on a sample of peripheral blood. The rearranged chain carries TRBV11-3 and TRBJ1-3, with no reliable assignment of the D segment. The sequence was collected from a man aged 35 to 55 who had recovered from COVID-19. CDR3 reads: CASSLVVSSGNTIYF. The DNA sequence follows: TGTGCCAGCAGCTTAGTCGTCAGCTCTGGAAACACCATATATTTT.